The T cell receptor (beta chain) under discussion was sequenced for a study of cytomegalovirus exposure and HLA in healthy donors. Points from the study as a whole: Associated with cytomegalovirus, according to the listing, were approximately 160 TCR beta chains.

This clone was recorded a few times. As yet, its antigen is unknown. PCR primers comprised 60 Vbeta and 13 Jbeta primers. Repertoires were generated with immunoSEQ multiplex PCR, while TCRdb's copy carries only in-frame clones and drops some. The sample consists of about 170,000 clones, roughly 70% of them appearing once. Sequenced material: PBMCs. The TCR was taken from a man aged 35 to 55 in good health and CMV-seropositive.

For the CDR3, the DNA is TGTGCCAGCATTTGGACAGAGGCGACGACTGAAGCTTTCTTT. It codes for CASIWTEATTEAFF. The chain couples TRBV2 to TRBJ1-1, with TRBD1 as a possible D gene (6 bases). Germline lookup yields CDR1 SNHLY and CDR2 FYNNEI. This CDR3 spans 14 amino acids. The V end was cut by 7 bases, the J end by 5 bases, with 17 bases between.